What follows are 10 T cell receptor beta chains derived from one specimen sequenced in a study of blood T cell repertoires in COVID-19. TCRdb's copy holds only in-frame clones and misses some; the assay was immunoSEQ multiplex PCR. The sample carries tens of thousands of clones, roughly four fifths recorded once. The source material was peripheral blood. These receptors came from an older woman with acute or convalescent COVID-19.

The V and J genes are TRBV5-1 and TRBJ2-2; 11 bases fit TRBD2. CDR1 is SGHRS and CDR2 is YFSETQ in the germline V gene. The CDR3 has 14 amino acids. J lost 7 bases, V lost 7 bases, and 6 bases had no gene match. This CDR3 reads CASGPLAGGGELFF. CDR3 coding DNA: TGCGCCAGCGGTCCCCTAGCGGGAGGCGGGGAGCTGTTTTTT.

The chain couples TRBV13 to TRBJ1-2, with TRBD1 identical over 7 bases. Unmatched junction bases numbered 13, after V lost 2 bases and J lost 1 base. Germline lookup yields CDR1 PRHDT and CDR2 FYEKMQ (reference sequence). This CDR3 contains 18 residues. The CDR3 DNA reads as TGTGCCAGCAGCTTACAGAAGGGCAGGGGGAATGGTAACTATGGCTACACCTTC. Its protein product is CASSLQKGRGNGNYGYTF.

The rearrangement joins TRBV27 to TRBJ1-2; no clear D gene. Trimming pared 5 bases from V and 8 bases from J, leaving 15 bases between. Germline V gene data show CDR1 as MNHEY and CDR2 as SMNVEV (reference sequence). The CDR3 is 13 residues long. CDR3 nucleotides: TGTGCCAGCAGTCTGACTCAAAATGCGGGCTACACCTTC. Protein sequence: CASSLTQNAGYTF.

DNA of the CDR3: TGCGCCAGCAGTGAGGCGGGACAGGGCTTCAATGAGCAGTTCTTC. It translates to CASSEAGQGFNEQFF. The rearrangement links TRBV10-1 to TRBJ2-1; TRBD1 aligns across 9 bases. This CDR3 has 15 residues. The germline gives CDR1 WNHNN, CDR2 SYGVQD (reference sequence). Trimming took 2 bases from V and 6 from J; bases not matched to a gene: 5.

The V and J genes are TRBV11-3 and TRBJ1-2; a weak D match, TRBD1 (6 bases). The CDR3 runs to 14 residues. V lost 1 base and J lost 4, with 10 bases in between. In germline, CDR1 is SGHNT, CDR2 YENEEA. CDR3 sequence reads: CASSLGQAGYGYTF. The CDR3 DNA reads TGTGCCAGCAGCTTAGGACAGGCCGGCTATGGCTACACCTTC.

This clone was seen once. The chain employs TRBV6-5 and TRBJ2-7, with 9 bases aligning to TRBD1. The junction had 12 bases not matched to a gene; V was cut back by 7 bases and J by 5 bases. Germline CDR1 is MNHEY and CDR2 is SVGAGI. CDR3 length: 15 residues. The CDR3 is CASTQPGQGTHEQYF. The DNA of the CDR3 is TGTGCCAGCACTCAACCGGGACAGGGTACCCACGAGCAGTACTTC.

This clone has a single count. This sequence joins TRBV7-2 and TRBJ2-3; tentatively, D is TRBD1 (5 bases). Germline loops: CDR1 SGHTA, CDR2 FQGNSA. This CDR3 has 14 amino acids. V was pared by 2 bases and J by 6 bases, with 12 bases between. The CDR3 DNA follows: TGTGCCAGCAGCTTACAGACAGTTCAGGATACGCAGTATTTT. Its protein is CASSLQTVQDTQYF.

This chain connects TRBV6-5 to TRBJ1-2, with 8 positions matching TRBD1. Germline V gene sequence: CDR1 MNHEY, CDR2 SVGAGI. The ends lost 6 bases at V and 4 bases at J; junction bases unmatched: 4. The CDR3 is 13 amino acids. The DNA of the CDR3 is TGTGCCAGCAGAACCGGGACAGGCTATGGCTACACCTTC. Its protein product is CASRTGTGYGYTF.

The count of this clone is one. The CDR3 reads CSGKKETQYF. The CDR3 DNA sequence: TGCAGCGGTAAAAAAGAGACCCAGTACTTC. V is TRBV29-1 and J is TRBJ2-5; no firm D call. Germline V CDR1 and CDR2: SQVTM, ANQGSEA. The ends were cut back, 7 bases at V and 3 bases at J, with 6 bases in the middle. The CDR3 is 10 residues long. The entire variable domain, with the rest obtained from reference TRBV29-1 and TRBJ2-5, is as follows: SAVISQKPSRDICQRGTSLTIQCQVDSQVTMMFWYRQQPGQSLTLIATANQGSEATYESGFVIDKFPISRPNLTFSTLTVSNMSPEDSSIYLCSGKKETQYFGPGTRLLVL.

This sequence joins TRBV9 and TRBJ2-2; 9 bases agree with TRBD1. This CDR3 is 15 amino acids long. Trimming at V came to 3 bases and at J to 7 bases, leaving 7 bases not matched to a gene. The germline gives CDR1 SGDLS, CDR2 YYNGEE. The CDR3: CASSGRTGVDGELFF. CDR3 nucleotides: TGTGCCAGCAGCGGACGGACAGGGGTCGACGGGGAGCTGTTTTTT.